The source of this T cell receptor (beta chain) is a study of blood T cell repertoires in COVID-19. The overall study: COVID-19 samples, acute and convalescent, were from the United States, Italy and Spain.

The data were produced by immunoSEQ multiplex PCR, yet TCRdb's version contains in-frame clones alone and is incomplete. Of 300,000 to 450,000 clones in the sample, around 89% were seen once. Cohorts were assigned according to the clinical history that participants reported. Donors of Cohort 3 who recovered were those that had two negative PCRs, clearance, or symptom resolution. The sequence was collected from a man between 18 and 35 years old who had recovered from COVID-19. Sequencing was carried out using PBMCs or T cells enriched from blood (not recorded which).

The CDR3 spells CASSLAGRGATYEQYF. The CDR3 DNA is TGTGCCAGCAGCTTGGCCGGTCGGGGGGCCACCTACGAGCAGTACTTC. The rearrangement joins TRBV5-5 to TRBJ2-7; D is possibly TRBD2 (7 bases). The germline gives CDR1 SGHKS, CDR2 YYEKEE (reference sequence). V lost 0 bases and J 2 bases, leaving 15 bases between the germline ends. CDR3 length equals 16 residues.